This T cell receptor (beta chain) is drawn from a study of cytomegalovirus exposure and HLA in healthy donors. General study points: Reportedly, diagnosis of cytomegalovirus status by the classifier showed high specificity and sensitivity. There were some public TCRs occurring in many donors, but most TCR sequences were rare.

Donors sampled were nominally healthy, though unrecorded immune exposures were likely. PCR primers comprised 60 Vbeta and 13 Jbeta primers. Generated by immunoSEQ multiplex PCR, the TCRdb table keeps only in-frame clones and is missing some. This sample has over 150,000 clones, with about 80% found just once. As regards this clone: Its antigen is unknown.

Germline assignment: CDR1 SGHDT and CDR2 YYEEEE. The CDR3 is 16 amino acids. The germline V and J ends were trimmed by 5 bases and 2 bases, with 20 bases remaining between them. The chain recombines TRBV5-6 with TRBJ2-7; a weak D match, TRBD2 (5 bases). Sequenced: PBMCs. The receptor was isolated from a boy aged 5-17 years in good health and CMV-seronegative. The CDR3 region is CASRGLSARGPYEQYF. CDR3 nucleotide sequence: TGTGCCAGCAGGGGCTTATCAGCTCGGGGTCCCTACGAGCAGTACTTC.